Given below is one T cell receptor beta chain in context. This entry is derived from a study of T cell changes during pregnancy in multiple sclerosis. Germline CDR1 reads MDHEN; CDR2 reads SYDVKM. The CDR3 extends over 16 amino acids. J was trimmed by 5 bases and V by 4 bases; bases with no gene match: 11. Libraries were prepared by immunoSEQ multiplex PCR; TCRdb keeps only in-frame clonotypes and omits some of them. The sample lists under 110,000 clones, under 95% occurring once. The sequences come from peripheral blood, collected before pregnancy. The V gene is TRBV28, the J gene TRBJ1-2; 9 bases map to TRBD1. This clonotype was sampled from a female donor with multiple sclerosis, enrolled in a pregnancy study. In DNA form, the CDR3 reads TGTGCCAGCAGTTCCCGCCCGGACAGGGGTGATTATGGCTACACCTTC. Encoded protein: CASSSRPDRGDYGYTF.